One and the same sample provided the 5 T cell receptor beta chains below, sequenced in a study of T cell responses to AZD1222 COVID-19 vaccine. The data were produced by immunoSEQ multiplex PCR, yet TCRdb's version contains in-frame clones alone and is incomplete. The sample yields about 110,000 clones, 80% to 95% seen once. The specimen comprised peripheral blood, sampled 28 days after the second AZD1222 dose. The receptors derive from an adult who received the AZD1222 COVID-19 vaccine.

CDR3 sequence: CASTPRVTYNSPLHF. CDR3 coding DNA: TGTGCCAGTACGCCCCGGGTGACATATAATTCACCCCTCCACTTT. V is TRBV19 and J is TRBJ1-6; D unclear. This CDR3 spans 15 amino acids. Germline V CDR1 and CDR2: LNHDA, SQIVND (reference sequence). V was trimmed by 7 bases and J by 4 bases, leaving 14 bases between them.

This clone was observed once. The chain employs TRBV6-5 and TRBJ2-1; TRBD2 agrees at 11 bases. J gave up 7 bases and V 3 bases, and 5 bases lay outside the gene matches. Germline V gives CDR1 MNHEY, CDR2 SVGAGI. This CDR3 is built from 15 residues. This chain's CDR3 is CASSYGLAGGNEQFF. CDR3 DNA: TGTGCCAGCAGTTATGGGCTAGCGGGGGGAAATGAGCAGTTCTTC.

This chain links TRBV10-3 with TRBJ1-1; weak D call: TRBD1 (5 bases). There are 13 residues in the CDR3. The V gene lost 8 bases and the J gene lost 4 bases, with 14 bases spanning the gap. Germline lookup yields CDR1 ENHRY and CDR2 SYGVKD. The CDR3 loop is CAIRGGGGTEAFF. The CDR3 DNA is TGTGCCATCCGGGGGGGAGGAGGCACTGAAGCTTTCTTT.

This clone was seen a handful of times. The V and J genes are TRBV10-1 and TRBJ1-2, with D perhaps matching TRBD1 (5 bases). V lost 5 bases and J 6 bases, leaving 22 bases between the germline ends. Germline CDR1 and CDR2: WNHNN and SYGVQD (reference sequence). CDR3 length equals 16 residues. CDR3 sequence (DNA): TGCGCCAGCAGTTACCCGAGGGCGGGCAGGGCGGATGGCTACACCTTC. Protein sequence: CASSYPRAGRADGYTF.

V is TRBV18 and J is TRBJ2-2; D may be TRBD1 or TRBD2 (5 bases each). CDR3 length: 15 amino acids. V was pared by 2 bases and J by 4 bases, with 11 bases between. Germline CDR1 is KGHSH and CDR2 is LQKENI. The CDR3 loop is CASSPGTTGTGELFF. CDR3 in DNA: TGTGCCAGCTCACCAGGGACGACGGGCACCGGGGAGCTGTTTTTT.